This T cell receptor (beta chain) originates from a study of T cells after yellow fever vaccination. Study information: Fractions low in cell number were prepared with SMART-Seq v4 Ultra Low Input.

Findings and caveats of the study: Peaking on day 5 versus 15, the secondary response was faster but weaker. Among primary-vaccination clones, most reappeared after the booster, at almost 98% for CD4 and approximately 88% for CD8. Only a small proportion of the clonotypes turned up in both the CD4 and the CD8 compartments, likely arising from convergent recombination.

Comments on this clonotype: What it recognizes is unknown.

The CDR3 is 15 residues long. Germline V lookup: CDR1 MNHEY, CDR2 SMNVEV (reference sequence). Deletions cut 7 bases from V and 7 bases from J, with 19 bases between. One entry per CDR3 protein results from TCRdb running MiXCR on the 5' RACE reads. In the table there are approximately 600,000 distinct CDR3 sequences, approximately 13% of which are singletons. The TCR sequence derives from a man aged 30 to 45 who received the YFV17D yellow fever vaccine. V gene TRBV27 combines with J gene TRBJ1-4; TRBD1 might be the D (6 bases). Sequencing was performed on PBMCs, taken on the day of the yellow fever booster vaccination. CDR3 sequence reads: CASKFGGGQGEKLFF. The CDR3 DNA follows: TGTGCCAGCAAGTTTGGTGGGGGGCAGGGTGAAAAACTGTTTTTT.